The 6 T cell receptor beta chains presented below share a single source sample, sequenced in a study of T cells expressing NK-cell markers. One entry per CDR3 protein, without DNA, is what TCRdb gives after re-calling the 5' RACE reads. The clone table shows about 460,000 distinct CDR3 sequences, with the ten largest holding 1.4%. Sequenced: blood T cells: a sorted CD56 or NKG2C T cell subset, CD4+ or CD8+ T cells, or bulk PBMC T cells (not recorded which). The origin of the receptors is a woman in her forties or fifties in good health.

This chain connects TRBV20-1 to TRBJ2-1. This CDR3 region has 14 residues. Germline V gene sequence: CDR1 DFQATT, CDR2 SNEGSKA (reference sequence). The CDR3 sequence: CSARKAASINEQFF.

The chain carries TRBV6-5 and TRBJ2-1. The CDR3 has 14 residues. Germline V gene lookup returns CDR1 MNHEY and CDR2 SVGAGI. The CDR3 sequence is CASRKTRSHNEQFF.

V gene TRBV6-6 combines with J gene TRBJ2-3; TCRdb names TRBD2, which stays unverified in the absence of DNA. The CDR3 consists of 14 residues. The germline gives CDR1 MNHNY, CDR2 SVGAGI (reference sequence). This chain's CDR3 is CASTKTSITDTQYF.

The CDR3 sequence is CASSRRVERNEQFF. The chain recombines TRBV3-1 with TRBJ2-1; with no DNA, the TCRdb D assignment of TRBD2 cannot be verified. CDR3 length: 14 amino acids. CDR1 and CDR2 from the germline V gene are LGHDT and YNNKEL (reference sequence).

Here the CDR3 reads CSARDPIGRGGNQPQHF. The chain links TRBV20-1 to TRBJ1-5. Germline CDR1 is DFQATT and CDR2 is SNEGSKA (reference sequence). This CDR3 is built from 17 residues.

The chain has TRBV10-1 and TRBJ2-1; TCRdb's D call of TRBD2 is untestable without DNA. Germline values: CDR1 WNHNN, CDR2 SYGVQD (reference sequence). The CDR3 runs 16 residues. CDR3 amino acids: CASSAPLASGKNEQFF.